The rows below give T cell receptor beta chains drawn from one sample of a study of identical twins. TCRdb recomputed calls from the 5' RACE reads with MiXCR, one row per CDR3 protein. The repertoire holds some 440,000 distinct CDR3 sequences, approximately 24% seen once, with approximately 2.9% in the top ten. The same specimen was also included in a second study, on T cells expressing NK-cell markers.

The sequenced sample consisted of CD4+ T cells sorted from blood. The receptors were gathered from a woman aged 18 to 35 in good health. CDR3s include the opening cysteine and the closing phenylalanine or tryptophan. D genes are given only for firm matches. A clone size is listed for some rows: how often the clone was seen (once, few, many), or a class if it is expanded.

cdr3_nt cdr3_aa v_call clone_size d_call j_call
TGCGCCAGCAGCCAAGCGGGACAGGGGACCTACGAGCAGTACTTC CASSQAGQGTYEQYF TRBV4-3 few TRBD1 TRBJ2-7
TGTGCCAGCACCGAGGGGCCGAGGTGGGGGTACGACGAGCAGTACTTC CASTEGPRWGYDEQYF TRBV6-2/TRBV6-3 few . TRBJ2-7
TGTGCCAGCAGTTACTGGGCAGGGAGGACAGATACGCAGTATTTT CASSYWAGRTDTQYF TRBV6-5 . . TRBJ2-3
TGCAGTGCTAGAGGGTCTAGCGGGAGAACTCCCGGGGAGCTGTTTTTT CSARGSSGRTPGELFF TRBV20-1 few TRBD2 TRBJ2-2
TGCAGCACTACTAGCGCCTACACCGGGGAGCTGTTTTTT CSTTSAYTGELFF TRBV29-1 . TRBD2 TRBJ2-2
TGTGCCAGCAGCTTACGGGCCGAGGCCGGGGAGCTGTTTTTT CASSLRAEAGELFF TRBV11-3 . . TRBJ2-2
TGCGCCAGCAGCTTTGAACTAGCGGGGGGCTACAATGAGCAGTTCTTC CASSFELAGGYNEQFF TRBV5-1 few TRBD2 TRBJ2-1
TGCAGTGCTAGAGATCCCGAGGGGAAGGTGGACTACACCTTC CSARDPEGKVDYTF TRBV20-1 . . TRBJ1-2
TGTGCCAGCAGCTTGGACAGGGAGAACACTGAAGCTTTCTTT CASSLDRENTEAFF TRBV7-9 . TRBD1 TRBJ1-1
TGTGCCAGCAGTTCCCGCGGGGCTACCACAGATACGCAGTATTTT CASSSRGATTDTQYF TRBV6-5 few . TRBJ2-3
TGCAGTGCATATGACAGGTCAAACACCGGGGAGCTGTTTTTT CSAYDRSNTGELFF TRBV20-1 once . TRBJ2-2
TGCAGCGTTTACTCCCCTCTTCACAATGAGCAGTTCTTC CSVYSPLHNEQFF TRBV29-1 . . TRBJ2-1
TGTGCCAGGGGGACCGGCGATACGCAGTATTTT CARGTGDTQYF TRBV2 few . TRBJ2-3
TGCAGTGCAATAGAGATAAACGGTATTACCTACGAGCAGTACTTC CSAIEINGITYEQYF TRBV20-1 . . TRBJ2-7
TGCAGTGCTAGAGATCTAGCTAGCGGGCAGTACTTC CSARDLASGQYF TRBV20-1 . TRBD2 TRBJ2-4
TGCGCCAGCAGCCCCACCGGGACAGCTACCTACGAGCAGTACTTC CASSPTGTATYEQYF TRBV5-1 few TRBD1 TRBJ2-7
TGTGCCAGCAGCCCTCCGGGACAGGGGTACCATGAGCAGTTCTTC CASSPPGQGYHEQFF TRBV7-2 . TRBD1 TRBJ2-1
TGTGCCAGCAGCTTAGCCCAGACGGGGACTAGTAGCGAGCAGTACTTC CASSLAQTGTSSEQYF TRBV7-9 few TRBD2 TRBJ2-7
TGCGCCAGCAGCTTGGGGGTCAGATCGATGGGGACCCAGTACTTC CASSLGVRSMGTQYF TRBV5-1 few . TRBJ2-5
TGCAGCGTAGGACAGGCATCCTACAATGAGCAGTTCTTC CSVGQASYNEQFF TRBV29-1 many TRBD1 TRBJ2-1
TGTGCCAGCAGCGTAGATCTCGGGAGACCCAATGAGCAGTTCTTC CASSVDLGRPNEQFF TRBV9 few . TRBJ2-1
TGCAGTGCCAAGGCAGACAGCAACACTGAAGCTTTCTTT CSAKADSNTEAFF TRBV20-1 few . TRBJ1-1